These 8 T cell receptor beta chains were sequenced from one sample in a study of shared clonotypes between healthy human individuals. Assay: immunoSEQ multiplex PCR; the TCRdb copy retains only in-frame clones and omits some. This sample has about 1 million clones, with approximately 70% found just once. Sequenced: memory CD4+ T cells sorted from blood. Specified subset: CD45RA-negative fraction. All receptors come from a man younger than 35 in good health.

The chain couples TRBV5-8 to TRBJ1-1; a weak D match, TRBD1 (5 bases). The CDR3 is 13 amino acids. The V gene lost 4 bases and the J gene lost 11 bases, with 18 bases spanning the gap. Germline CDR1 reads SGHTS; CDR2 reads YDEGEE. The CDR3 sequence: CASSPGTAGGAFF. DNA for the CDR3: TGTGCCAGCAGCCCTGGGACGGCGGGGGGGGCTTTCTTT. Supplemented by reference TRBV5-8 and TRBJ1-1, the full variable domain reads EAGVTQSPTHLIKTRGQQATLRCSPISGHTSVYWYQQALGLGLQFLLWYDEGEERNRGNFPPRFSGRQFPNYSSELNVNALELEDSALYLCASSPGTAGGAFFGQGTRLTVV.

Notes on this clone: Other DNA sequences in the same sample also yield this CDR3. CDR3 bases: TGCGCCAGCAGCTTGGCGGGGAGTTCGAATGAAAAACTGTTTTTT. Its protein product is CASSLAGSSNEKLFF. The chain couples TRBV5-1 to TRBJ1-4, with D hard to call. Germline-derived CDR1 and CDR2 are SGHRS and YFSETQ. The germline V and J ends were trimmed by 0 bases and 5 bases, with 11 bases remaining between them. This CDR3 region has 15 residues. Variable domain in full (rest from reference TRBV5-1 and TRBJ1-4): KAGVTQTPRYLIKTRGQQVTLSCSPISGHRSVSWYQQTPGQGLQFLFEYFSETQRNKGNFPGRFSGRQFSNSRSEMNVSTLELGDSALYLCASSLAGSSNEKLFFGSGTQLSVL.

This sequence joins TRBV29-1 and TRBJ2-1, with 10 bases lining up with TRBD2. The germline CDR1 and CDR2 sequences are SQVTM and ANQGSEA. After removal of 7 bases from V and 2 bases from J, the junction contained 5 bases not matched to a gene. The length of the CDR3 is 14 residues. CDR3 loop: CSASSGGTYNEQFF. CDR3 DNA sequence: TGCAGCGCCTCTAGCGGGGGAACCTACAATGAGCAGTTCTTC.

The chain has TRBV5-4 and TRBJ2-3; TRBD2 might be the D (7 bases). Trimming pared 4 bases from V and 2 bases from J, leaving 14 bases between. Germline CDR1 SGHNT, CDR2 YYREEE (reference sequence). There are 15 residues in the CDR3. CDR3 in DNA: TGTGCCAGCAGCGCGGACGCGGGGGCCACAGATACGCAGTATTTT. As protein: CASSADAGATDTQYF.

The rearrangement links TRBV10-3 to TRBJ2-5; 10 nucleotides align to TRBD2. Per germline, CDR1 ENHRY and CDR2 SYGVKD. The CDR3 has 15 residues. V dropped 4 bases and J dropped 5; count of bases not matched to a gene: 7. CDR3 nucleotide sequence: TGTGCCATCAGTGGAGCGGGGGGGCCGGGGGAGACCCAGTACTTC. It yields the protein CAISGAGGPGETQYF.

V gene TRBV2 combines with J gene TRBJ2-6; 11 bases are shared with TRBD2. The germline CDR1 and CDR2 sequences are SNHLY and FYNNEI. The CDR3 is 17 residues long. The junction had 4 bases not matched to a gene; V was cut back by 6 bases and J by 0 bases. The CDR3 loop is CASRGGLAGSGANVLTF. The CDR3 nucleotides read TGTGCCAGCAGAGGCGGACTAGCGGGCTCTGGGGCCAACGTCCTGACTTTC.

The chain has TRBV10-3 and TRBJ2-3; 9 positions agree with TRBD1. The V gene end was trimmed by 6 bases and the J gene end by 1 base; junction bases not matched to a gene: 8. The CDR3 contains 16 residues. Germline V gene data show CDR1 as ENHRY and CDR2 as SYGVKD. CDR3: CAISSRDRVGTDTQYF. CDR3 DNA sequence: TGTGCCATCAGCAGCCGGGACAGGGTGGGCACAGATACGCAGTATTTT.

The CDR3 spells CASSLGGWDSNQPQHF. In DNA, the CDR3 is TGTGCCAGCAGTTTGGGTGGTTGGGATAGCAATCAGCCCCAGCATTTT. The chain carries TRBV27 and TRBJ1-5; unclear D gene. CDR1 is MNHEY and CDR2 is SMNVEV in the germline V gene (reference sequence). The V and J ends lost 3 bases and 0 bases respectively, with 12 bases between them. The CDR3 has 16 amino acids.